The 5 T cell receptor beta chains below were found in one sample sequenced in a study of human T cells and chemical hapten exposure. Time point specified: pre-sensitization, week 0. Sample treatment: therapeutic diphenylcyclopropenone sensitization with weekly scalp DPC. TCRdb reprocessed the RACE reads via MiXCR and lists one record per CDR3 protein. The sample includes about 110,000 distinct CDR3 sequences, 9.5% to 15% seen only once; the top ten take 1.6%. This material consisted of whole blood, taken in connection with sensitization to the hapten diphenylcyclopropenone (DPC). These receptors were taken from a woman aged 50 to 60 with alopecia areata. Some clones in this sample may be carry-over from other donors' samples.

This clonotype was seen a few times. The CDR3 is CASKRTLTTDTQYF. The DNA for the CDR3 is TGCGCCAGCAAACGGACCCTTACCACAGATACGCAGTATTTT. The gene calls are TRBV10-1 and TRBJ2-3, with D uncertain. Trimming cost V 7 bases and J 2 bases, with 13 bases left between them. CDR1 and CDR2 from the germline V gene are WNHNN and SYGVQD (reference sequence). This CDR3 is 14 amino acids long.

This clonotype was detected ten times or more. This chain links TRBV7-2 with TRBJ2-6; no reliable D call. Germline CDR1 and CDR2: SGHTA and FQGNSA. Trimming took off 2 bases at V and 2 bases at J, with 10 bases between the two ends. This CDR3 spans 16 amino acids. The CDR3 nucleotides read TGTGCCAGCAGCTTATTCAGAAGAGCTGGGGCCAACGTCCTGACTTTC. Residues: CASSLFRRAGANVLTF.

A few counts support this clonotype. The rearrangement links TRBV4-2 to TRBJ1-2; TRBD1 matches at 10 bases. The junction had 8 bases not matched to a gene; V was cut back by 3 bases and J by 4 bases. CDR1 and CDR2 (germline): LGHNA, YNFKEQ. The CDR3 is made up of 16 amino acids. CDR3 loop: CASSQDRGDVFYGYTF. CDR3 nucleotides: TGTGCCAGCAGCCAGGACAGGGGGGATGTGTTCTATGGCTACACCTTC.

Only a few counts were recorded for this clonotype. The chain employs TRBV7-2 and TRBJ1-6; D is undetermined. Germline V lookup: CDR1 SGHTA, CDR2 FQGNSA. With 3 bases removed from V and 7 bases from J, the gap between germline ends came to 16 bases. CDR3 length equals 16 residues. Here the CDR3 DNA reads TGTGCCAGCAGCTTCTCCACCGGGCCCGCCAATTCACCCCTCCACTTT. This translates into CASSFSTGPANSPLHF.

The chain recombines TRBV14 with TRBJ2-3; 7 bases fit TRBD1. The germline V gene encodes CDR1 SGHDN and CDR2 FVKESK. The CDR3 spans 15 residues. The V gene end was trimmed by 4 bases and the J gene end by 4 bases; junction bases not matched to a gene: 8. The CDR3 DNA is TGTGCCAGCAGCCCGACAGGGATCTTCCCAGATACGCAGTATTTT. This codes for CASSPTGIFPDTQYF.